This T cell receptor (beta chain) derives from a study of cytomegalovirus exposure and HLA in healthy donors. Findings of the study overall: The authors excluded some V segments, including TRBV6-2 and TRBV6-3, as indistinguishable. V- and J-gene trimming of TCR beta was linked (in a later analysis) to a missense DCLRE1C variant. Accurate predictions that matched the HLA-A and HLA-B alleles of most subjects were reportedly made from TCR beta sequences.

This clone was counted a few times. Its cognate antigen is unknown. V lost 0 bases, J lost 4 bases, and 9 bases lay in between. Germline CDR1 LGHNA, CDR2 YSLEER. The CDR3 spans 14 residues. Use of 60 Vbeta and 13 Jbeta primers characterized the PCR. The repertoire was sequenced with immunoSEQ multiplex PCR; TCRdb's copy has only in-frame clones and lacks some. The sample contains approximately 160,000 clones, approximately 79% of which appear only once. This chain links TRBV4-3 with TRBJ1-2; D is possibly TRBD1 (5 bases). What was sequenced was PBMCs. The receptor was isolated from a male donor in good health and CMV-seronegative. In DNA form, the CDR3 reads TGCGCCAGCAGCCAAGACGACAGAACCTATGGCTACACCTTC. Its protein product is CASSQDDRTYGYTF.